This T cell receptor beta chain is from a study of T cells after yellow fever vaccination. Study-wide results and caveats: Booster sampling recovered most clones from primary vaccination (under 97% CD4, around 88% CD8). Relatively few clonotypes were ones that appeared in both CD4 and CD8 compartments. There was a possibility that FACS-sorted repertoires contained abundant clonotypes contaminating from the bulk population.

A universal primer site and UMIs were added as TCR cDNA was made by 5'RACE template switching. TCRdb called the 5' RACE reads again in MiXCR, with one record for every CDR3 protein. The sample includes some 600,000 distinct CDR3 sequences, less than 20% of them seen just once. Details on this clonotype: Its antigen is not known.

This CDR3 region has 14 residues. Per the germline V gene, CDR1 is MNHEY and CDR2 is SMNVEV (reference sequence). Trimming cost V 5 bases and J 2 bases, with 12 bases left between them. The rearrangement uses TRBV27 and TRBJ2-5, with D tentatively TRBD1 (6 bases). This receptor was obtained from a man younger than 35 who received the YFV17D yellow fever vaccine. Material: PBMCs, obtained roughly 5 days after the first yellow fever vaccination. CDR3 protein: CASSPMRGQETQYF. The CDR3 DNA is TGTGCCAGCAGTCCCATGAGGGGGCAAGAGACCCAGTACTTC.